The T cell receptor beta chain under discussion was sequenced for a study of shared clonotypes between healthy human individuals. For the study at large: The composition of the donors was a couple of women and three men aged 18 to 49.

Those who donated, Caucasian adults without exception, all lived in Nashville, Tennessee. Splitting the CD4+ cells yielded a CD45RA+ naive subset and a CD45RA-negative memory subset. Repertoires were generated with immunoSEQ multiplex PCR, while TCRdb's copy carries only in-frame clones and drops some. The data contain some 660,000 clones, 73% of them singletons. Sequences were obtained from memory CD4+ T cells sorted from blood. Subset: CD45RA-negative fraction. This clonotype was obtained from a woman in her twenties or thirties in good health.

For the CDR3, the DNA is TGTGCCAGCAGTTCAAGGAAACAGGGGACCCAAGAGACCCAGTACTTC. Residues: CASSSRKQGTQETQYF. This chain connects TRBV27 to TRBJ2-5, with 7 bases aligning to TRBD1. Germline V gene sequence: CDR1 MNHEY, CDR2 SMNVEV (reference sequence). The CDR3 consists of 16 residues. V gave up 4 bases and J gave up 1 base; unmatched junction bases: 9.